This record concerns one TCR beta chain sequence. This clone's antigen is unknown. The input lacks base qualities; no much larger clone sits a single base away. Lesional scalp punch biopsies and peripheral blood were collected from alopecia areata patients. PBMCs were isolated by density centrifugation and stained for CD3, CD4 and CD8, after which CD4+ and CD8+ T cells were sorted on a FACSAria. The untreated alopecia areata patients were recruited through a multicenter biomarker study. Blood CD8+ T cells from about five biomarker-study patients were further sorted into NKG2D-low and NKG2D-high fractions. This sample was taken from a study of CD8+ T cells in alopecia areata (dated by TCRdb to 2017 to 2018). Turning to the overall study: The study used high-throughput TCRbeta sequencing to examine T cell clonal expansion in alopecia areata, in both the C3H/HeJ mouse model and human patients. Scalp tissue and sorted CD4+ and CD8+ peripheral blood T cells from patchy and totalis/universalis alopecia areata patients and from healthy controls were covered by human TCRbeta sequencing. The RNA source kit depended on sample type: the PAXgene miRNA kit for fixed scalp, the miRNeasy kit for PBMCs, and the RNeasy kit for mouse skin. Clonality in the scalp was compared among normal scalp (n=4), patchy alopecia areata scalp (n=8), and alopecia totalis/universalis scalp (n=8). immunoSEQ multiplex PCR using 35 Vbeta forward primers and 13 Jbeta reverse primers was used to amplify TCRbeta CDR3 regions.

As encoded in the germline V gene, CDR1 is MDHEN while CDR2 is SYDVKM. V loses 0 bases, J loses 2 bases, and the germline ends lie 7 bases apart. The CDR3 measures 14 amino acids from cysteine to phenylalanine. Left in the record is the CDR3 DNA by itself, 42 bases read in frame from the first base. The method was the immunoSEQ multiplex PCR assay. RNA was extracted from all samples and reverse transcribed into cDNA as template for TCR sequencing. First-strand cDNA was synthesized using SuperScript III with a 2:1 mix of oligo-dT and random hexamers. Amplification bias was assessed with a synthetic immune receptor repertoire, and residual bias was removed computationally. Per the original workflow: Raw reads were preprocessed to remove errors, and CDR3 was defined by IMGT conventions from the conserved cysteine to phenylalanine. To get clonality, Shannon entropy was normalized by log2 of the number of productive unique TCRs and the result was subtracted from 1. Whether scalp clones were CD4 or CD8 was inferred by matching scalp TCRbeta sequences against CD4 and CD8 repertoires sorted from blood. TCRdb carries this immuneACCESS record with in-frame sequences only. Its versions omit some clonotypes, under half of them owing to an unresolved V gene in the studies checked, with the rest unexplained. V and J calls and clone size follow that table, whereas D and trimming were derived from the DNA. The table for this sample lists roughly 23,000 clones; around half of them were counted only once. Around 30% of the sample belongs to the ten largest clones.

Paper-wide results and their limitations: TCR sequences shared between patients were less clear than in mice, possibly partly because of HLA diversity in the patient population. Unlike mouse skin, where gammadelta T cells dominate, normal human skin contains resident alphabeta T cells that get sequenced too, which complicates analysis of the scalp TCR repertoire. Compared with normal scalp, lesional scalp, particularly in alopecia totalis/universalis, had higher clonality and more expanded CD8+ clones, which suggests antigenic drive.

The sequenced material came from NKG2D-high CD8+ T cells sorted from blood. In the paper's terms, the cell subset or site label means: sorted CD8+ NKG2D-high blood T cells. The receptor's source is a human donor with alopecia areata. The chain links TRBV28 with TRBJ2-5; the D segment could be TRBD2, given 5 matching bases. The base sequence is TGTGCCAGCAGTTTATGGGGGAGACAAGAGACCCAGTACTTC. Its product reads: CASSLWGRQETQYF.